The 10 T cell receptor beta chains below all came from one sample that was sequenced in a study of T cells in Graves' hyperthyroidism and ophthalmopathy. Amplification of TCR beta CDR3 regions was performed using RNA transcripts as template. The HTBI primer set drove a first-round RT-PCR of the TCR CDR3. Via MiXCR, TCRdb re-called the multiplex PCR reads, giving one row per CDR3 protein. The data hold about 570,000 distinct CDR3 sequences, with about 43% observed a single time. The sequencing input was peripheral blood or thyroid tissue (not recorded which). The receptors come from an adult woman with Graves' disease, either hyperthyroidism or ophthalmopathy (not recorded which).

This clonotype was seen ten or more times. J is TRBJ1-5 and V is TRBV7-9, with a possible D match to TRBD1 (5 bases). CDR1 and CDR2 from the germline V gene are SEHNR and FQNEAQ (reference sequence). The CDR3 consists of 14 residues. Trimming shortened V by 6 bases and J by 4 bases, and 13 bases separated the two germline ends. CDR3 loop: CASSPDSWNQPQHF. The CDR3, as DNA: TGTGCCAGCAGTCCTGACAGTTGGAATCAGCCCCAGCATTTT.

The CDR3 sequence: CATSQGGERWTPLHF. The CDR3 nucleotides read TGTGCCACCAGTCAGGGGGGGGAGCGTTGGACACCCCTCCACTTT. The chain links TRBV7-8 to TRBJ1-6; 7 nucleotides agree with TRBD1. CDR3 length: 15 amino acids. The ends lost 10 bases at V and 11 bases at J; junction bases unmatched: 17. Per germline, CDR1 SGHVS and CDR2 FQNEAQ.

Only a few counts were recorded for this clonotype. This chain uses TRBV10-2 with TRBJ1-2, with D perhaps TRBD1 (6 bases). This CDR3 comprises 13 residues. The V and J ends lost 4 bases and 5 bases respectively, with 11 bases between them. Germline-derived CDR1 and CDR2 are WSHSY and SAAADI. The CDR3, as DNA: TGCGCCAGCAGTGTACAGGGTGAATATGGCTACACCTTC. Residues: CASSVQGEYGYTF.

This clonotype has ten or more counts. The chain combines TRBV6-6 with TRBJ1-1; D is uncertain. V was trimmed by 6 bases and J by 0 bases, leaving 5 bases between them. CDR3 length: 12 residues. Germline V CDR1 and CDR2: MNHNY, SVGAGI (reference sequence). The DNA for the CDR3 is TGTGCCAGCAGAACTCTGAACACTGAAGCTTTCTTT. As protein: CASRTLNTEAFF.

J is TRBJ2-5 and V is TRBV9; the match to TRBD2 covers 11 bases. Trimming cost V 5 bases and J 3 bases; bases outside gene matches: 3. This CDR3 contains 14 residues. From germline, CDR1 is SGDLS and CDR2 YYNGEE. CDR3 sequence reads: CASSSGRAEETQYF. The DNA of the CDR3 is TGTGCCAGCAGTAGCGGGAGGGCCGAAGAGACCCAGTACTTC.

This chain links TRBV24-1 with TRBJ2-5; 14 positions agree with TRBD2. CDR1 and CDR2 (germline): KGHDR, SFDVKD. V trimming: 9 bases; J trimming: 4 bases; junction bases outside the gene matches: 6. CDR3 length equals 15 residues. The CDR3 bases are TGTGCCACCGCCGGGACTAGCGGGAGTTCAGAGACCCAGTACTTC. Encoded protein: CATAGTSGSSETQYF.

This clonotype was counted at least ten times. The chain is built from TRBV6-1 and TRBJ2-7, with TRBD2 matching over 9 bases. Looked up from germline, CDR1 is MNHNS and CDR2 is SASEGT. V lost 0 bases, J lost 4 bases, and 13 bases stayed unmatched. This CDR3 is built from 18 residues. The CDR3 DNA sequence: TGTGCCAGCAGTGAAGCGCTTCTGCCTAGCGGGATGGCTTACGAGCAGTACTTC. Its translation is CASSEALLPSGMAYEQYF.

This chain joins TRBV6-5 and TRBJ1-2; the D gene is possibly TRBD1 (5 bases). The CDR3 is 15 residues long. V was trimmed by 4 bases and J by 0 bases, leaving 12 bases between them. Per the germline V gene, CDR1 is MNHEY and CDR2 is SVGAGI. CDR3: CASSSPRTTNYGYTF. CDR3 sequence (DNA): TGTGCCAGCAGTTCCCCACGGACAACTAACTATGGCTACACCTTC.

On this clonotype: A read error may be the cause here, since a much bigger clone is one base away. This chain uses TRBV10-1 with TRBJ2-2; no clear D gene. The V gene's germline CDR1 is WNHNN and CDR2 SYGVQD (reference sequence). This CDR3 contains 13 residues. The CDR3: CASSTSNAGELFF. As DNA, the CDR3 is TGCGCCAGCAGCACCTCGAACGCCGGGGAGCTGTTTTTT.

The V and J genes are TRBV12-3 or TRBV12-4 and TRBJ1-4; tentatively, D is TRBD1 (5 bases). V dropped 3 bases and J dropped 6 bases, with 11 bases sitting between them. The CDR3 has 14 residues. Here the CDR3 reads CASSLYRRDEKLFF. The CDR3 bases are TGTGCCAGCAGTTTGTACAGGAGGGATGAAAAACTGTTTTTT.